The next 13 T cell receptor beta chains were all read from a single sample in a study of shared clonotypes between healthy human individuals. Data came from immunoSEQ multiplex PCR; TCRdb stores just in-frame clones and leaves some out. This table has about 1,800,000 clones, about 95% appearing once. Naive CD8 cells comprised CD45RO-negative, CCR7-positively selected cells, excluding terminally differentiated effector memory CD45RA+ cells. Input material: naive CD8+ T cells sorted from blood. The receptor set was obtained from a man aged 18-30 years in good health.

The chain recombines TRBV29-1 with TRBJ1-2; D unclear. Trimming took 0 bases from V and 8 from J, leaving 10 bases between them. The CDR3 totals 12 residues. Germline lookup yields CDR1 SQVTM and CDR2 ANQGSEA. As DNA, the CDR3 is TGCAGCGTTGAAGAGCAGGCGCCCGGCTACACCTTC. Amino acid sequence: CSVEEQAPGYTF.

This chain joins TRBV2 and TRBJ1-4; no definite D call. Deletions cut 9 bases from V and 7 bases from J, with 12 bases between. From germline, CDR1 is SNHLY and CDR2 FYNNEI. CDR3 length: 12 amino acids. CDR3 DNA sequence: TGTGCCAGGCAGCTCAGGTTTGAAAAACTGTTTTTT. It encodes CARQLRFEKLFF.

The chain uses TRBV13 and TRBJ2-3; D perhaps matches TRBD1 (6 bases). Trimming took off 2 bases at V and 4 bases at J, with 16 bases between the two ends. Germline loops: CDR1 PRHDT, CDR2 FYEKMQ (reference sequence). The CDR3 is 16 amino acids. CDR3 sequence reads: CASSLTGQKGADTQYF. In DNA form, the CDR3 reads TGTGCCAGCAGCTTAACAGGGCAGAAGGGTGCAGATACGCAGTATTTT.

The J gene is TRBJ1-5, the V gene TRBV15, with 9 bases matching TRBD1. The V gene's germline CDR1 is LNHNV and CDR2 YYDKDF (reference sequence). Germline trimming cut 5 bases from V and 3 bases from J; bases unmatched to any gene: 5. CDR3 length: 15 residues. The CDR3 here is CATSPDRGVNQPQHF. The CDR3 DNA follows: TGTGCCACCAGCCCGGACAGGGGTGTCAATCAGCCCCAGCATTTT.

V usage is TRBV4-1 and J usage is TRBJ1-2; TRBD1 aligns across 9 bases. The CDR3 covers 15 residues. CDR1 and CDR2 from the germline V gene are MGHRA and YSYEKL. The V segment lost 0 bases and the J segment 6 bases; nucleotides outside the gene matches: 5. The CDR3, as DNA: TGCGCCAGCAGCCAAGATCTCGGGACAGGGCATGGCTACACCTTC. This sequence encodes CASSQDLGTGHGYTF.

This rearrangement joins TRBV5-4 to TRBJ2-1; D is perhaps TRBD1 or TRBD2 (5 bases each). This CDR3 region has 12 residues. With 0 bases removed from V and 8 bases from J, the gap between germline ends came to 6 bases. The germline CDR1 and CDR2 sequences are SGHNT and YYREEE (reference sequence). This chain's CDR3 is CASSLVGDEQFF. Written as DNA, the CDR3 is TGTGCCAGCAGCTTGGTGGGGGATGAGCAGTTCTTC.

The chain uses TRBV19 and TRBJ1-5, with TRBD1 matching 9 bases. J gave up 3 bases and V 5 bases, and 5 bases lay outside the gene matches. The germline CDR1 and CDR2 sequences are LNHDA and SQIVND (reference sequence). The CDR3 has 15 residues. The CDR3 reads CASSLTGGNNQPQHF. CDR3 nucleotides: TGTGCCAGTAGTCTGACAGGGGGAAACAATCAGCCCCAGCATTTT. Looking up the rest from reference TRBV19 and TRBJ1-5 gives the full variable domain: DGGITQSPKYLFRKEGQNVTLSCEQNLNHDAMYWYRQDPGQGLRLIYYSQIVNDFQKGDIAEGYSVSREKKESFPLTVTSAQKNPTAFYLCASSLTGGNNQPQHFGDGTRLSIL.

The CDR3 spells CASSPSGLAQETQYF. The CDR3 region has the DNA TGTGCCAGCAGCCCCTCGGGACTAGCTCAAGAGACCCAGTACTTC. V usage is TRBV13 and J usage is TRBJ2-5; 9 bases line up with TRBD2. Germline V gives CDR1 PRHDT, CDR2 FYEKMQ (reference sequence). The length of the CDR3 is 15 residues. V was clipped by 5 bases and J by 2 bases; unmatched bases: 6.

The chain couples TRBV6-1 to TRBJ2-2; D not certain. The CDR3 has 12 residues. CDR1 and CDR2 from the germline V gene are MNHNS and SASEGT. Trimming took 6 bases from V and 4 from J, leaving 6 bases between them. The CDR3 region is CASSPGTGELFF. In DNA form, the CDR3 reads TGTGCCAGCAGCCCAGGCACCGGGGAGCTGTTTTTT.

The CDR3 nucleotides are TGTGCCAGCAGCGGGGACAGGTTTCAAAACATTCAGTACTTC. It encodes CASSGDRFQNIQYF. The chain recombines TRBV5-8 with TRBJ2-4, with TRBD1 matching over 8 bases. CDR3 length: 14 amino acids. The V segment lost 4 bases and the J segment 5 bases; nucleotides outside the gene matches: 5. Germline CDR1 SGHTS, CDR2 YDEGEE.

This sequence joins TRBV29-1 and TRBJ1-2; no clear D. This CDR3 comprises 13 residues. Germline V gives CDR1 SQVTM, CDR2 ANQGSEA. V was trimmed by 2 bases and J by 1 base, leaving 8 bases between them. For the CDR3, the DNA is TGCAGCGTTGAATTTAGTAATAACTATGGCTACACCTTC. As protein: CSVEFSNNYGYTF.

Comments on this clone: Other nucleotide sequences in the sample specify the same CDR3. This chain uses TRBV7-3 with TRBJ2-5; TRBD2 agrees at 15 bases. The ends lost 5 bases at V and 5 bases at J; junction bases unmatched: 3. This CDR3 comprises 15 residues. Germline CDR1 SGHTA, CDR2 FQGTGA. The CDR3 loop reads CASSPGTSGGETQYF. The CDR3 DNA sequence: TGTGCCAGCAGCCCAGGGACTAGCGGGGGGGAGACCCAGTACTTC.

The chain has TRBV7-9 and TRBJ2-4, with D maybe TRBD2 (5 bases). This CDR3 spans 17 amino acids. Germline CDR1 reads SEHNR; CDR2 reads FQNEAQ (reference sequence). V dropped 2 bases and J dropped 4 bases, with 18 bases sitting between them. CDR3 DNA: TGTGCCAGCAGCTTAAGAGGGCAACGAGAACTAAAAAACATTCAGTACTTC. Protein sequence: CASSLRGQRELKNIQYF.